This T cell receptor beta chain derives from a study of tumor-infiltrating lymphocytes in glioblastoma multiforme. Three nested ARM-PCR rounds with V-beta and C-beta primers built TCRB libraries. TCRB-specific cDNA synthesis used approximately 0.49 ug of total RNA. Unique molecular identifiers were not described for the libraries. TCRdb independently ran MiXCR on the multiplex PCR reads; one entry per CDR3 protein. Among 9,000 to 10,000 distinct CDR3 sequences listed, roughly 70% were seen once. CDR3 size: 17 residues. Trimming cost V 0 bases and J 4 bases, with 17 bases left between them. Germline values: CDR1 MNHNS, CDR2 SASEGT. This clonotype is termed medium-sized.

V usage is TRBV6-1 and J usage is TRBJ2-3; D is possibly TRBD1 (8 bases). The receptor's source is a male donor with glioblastoma. The sample taken for sequencing was brain tumor tissue. CDR3 residues: CASSEAWTGRESDTQYF. CDR3 DNA: TGTGCCAGCAGTGAAGCGTGGACAGGGCGGGAGTCAGATACGCAGTATTTT.